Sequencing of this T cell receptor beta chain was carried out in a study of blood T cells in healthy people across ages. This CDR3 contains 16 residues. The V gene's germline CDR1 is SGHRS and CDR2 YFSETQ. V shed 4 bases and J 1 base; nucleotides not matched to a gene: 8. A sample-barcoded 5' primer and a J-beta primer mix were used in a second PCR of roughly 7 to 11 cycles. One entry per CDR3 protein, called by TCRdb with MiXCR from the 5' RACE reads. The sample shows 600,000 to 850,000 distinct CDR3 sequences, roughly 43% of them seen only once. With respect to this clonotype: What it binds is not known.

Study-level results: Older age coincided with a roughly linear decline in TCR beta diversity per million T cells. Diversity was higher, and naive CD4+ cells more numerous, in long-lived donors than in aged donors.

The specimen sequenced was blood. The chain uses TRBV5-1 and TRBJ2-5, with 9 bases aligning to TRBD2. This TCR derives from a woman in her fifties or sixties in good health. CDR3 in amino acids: CASSTGLATSQETQYF. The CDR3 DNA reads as TGCGCCAGCAGCACCGGACTAGCGACCAGCCAAGAGACCCAGTACTTC.